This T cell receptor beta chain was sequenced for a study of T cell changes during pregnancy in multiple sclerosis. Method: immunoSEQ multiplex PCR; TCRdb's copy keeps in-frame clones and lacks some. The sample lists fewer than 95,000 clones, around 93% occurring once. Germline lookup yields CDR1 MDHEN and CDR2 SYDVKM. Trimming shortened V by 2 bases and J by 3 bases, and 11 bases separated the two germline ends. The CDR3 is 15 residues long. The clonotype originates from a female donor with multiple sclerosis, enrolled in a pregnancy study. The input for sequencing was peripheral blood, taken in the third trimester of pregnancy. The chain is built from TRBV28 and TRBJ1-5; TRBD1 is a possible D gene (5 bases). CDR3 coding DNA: TGTGCCAGCAGTTTAACGGGGGAGACCAATCAGCCCCAGCATTTT. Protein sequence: CASSLTGETNQPQHF.